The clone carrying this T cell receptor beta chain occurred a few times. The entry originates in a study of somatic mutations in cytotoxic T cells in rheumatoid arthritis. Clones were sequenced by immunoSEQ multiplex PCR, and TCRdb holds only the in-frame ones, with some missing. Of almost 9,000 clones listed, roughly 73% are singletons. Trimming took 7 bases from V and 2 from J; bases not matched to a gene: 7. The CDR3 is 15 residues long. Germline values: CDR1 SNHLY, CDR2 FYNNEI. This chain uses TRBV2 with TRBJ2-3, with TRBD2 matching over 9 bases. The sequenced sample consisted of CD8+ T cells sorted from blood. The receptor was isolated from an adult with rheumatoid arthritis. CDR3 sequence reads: CASTPGLAITDTQYF. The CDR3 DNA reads TGTGCCAGCACCCCGGGACTAGCAATCACAGATACGCAGTATTTT.